This T cell receptor beta chain was sequenced for a study of blood T cell repertoires in COVID-19. From germline, CDR1 is SGHRS and CDR2 YFSETQ. This CDR3 is built from 14 residues. Trimming pared 0 bases from V and 8 bases from J, leaving 14 bases between. In the source study's methods: Amplification of reference gene primers was used by the study to estimate nucleated cell counts. Assay: immunoSEQ multiplex PCR; the TCRdb copy retains only in-frame clones and omits some. V and J calls and clone size come straight from that table; D and trimming were deduced from the DNA. The repertoire holds about 350,000 clones, with roughly nine tenths as singletons. Seattle's enrolled individuals joined amid active infection and were then monitored longitudinally.

Sequencing was done on a sample of peripheral blood. V and J are TRBV5-1 and TRBJ1-1; possible D gene TRBD1, 5 bases. This sequence originates from a woman aged 60-75 years with COVID-19, enrolled during active disease. This CDR3 reads CASSLEWVRGEAFF. In nucleotides, the CDR3 is TGCGCCAGCAGCTTGGAGTGGGTCCGGGGGGAAGCTTTCTTT.